A single TCR beta chain is shown here with its context. What it binds is unknown. The immunoSEQ assay was v3. Here immunoSEQ multiplex PCR was the method, and the copy in TCRdb shows in-frame clones only, minus some. The profile shows 52,000 or so clones, approximately 75% of them singletons. CDR1 and CDR2 (germline): MNHNS, SASEGT. V dropped 4 bases and J dropped 6 bases, with 22 bases sitting between them. The CDR3 consists of 17 residues. The time point denotes: pre-treatment sample, taken before nivolumab and TIL therapy. Adults with stage 4 NSCLC were enrolled in a phase I trial. These data come from a study of TIL therapy for anti-PD-1-resistant metastatic lung cancer. Across the whole study: Tumors had a median PD-L1 proportion score of around 6%. Study results and limitations: The baseline peripheral repertoire was partially replaced by infused TIL clonotypes that later decayed.

This sample comprised blood, obtained at baseline. The chain recombines TRBV6-1 with TRBJ1-5; a possible D gene is TRBD1 (5 bases). The TCR was taken from a person aged 25 to 79 with non-small cell lung cancer. The chain's CDR3 is CASSATNRGERGQPQHF. The CDR3 bases are TGTGCCAGCAGTGCCACAAACCGGGGGGAAAGGGGTCAGCCCCAGCATTTT.